This entry lists 4 T cell receptor beta chains sequenced from one sample in a study of blood T cell repertoires in COVID-19 (dated by TCRdb to between 2020 and 2021). Library generation was performed with the immunoSEQ multiplex PCR assay. TCRdb took this table from immuneACCESS and kept in-frame rearrangements with V and J called. Such tables lack part of the clones; where checked against another copy, unresolved V genes explain under half of the gap, and the rest is unexplained. The sample table records roughly 300,000 clones; just over 90% of these occur just once. Roughly 2% of the sample is held by the ten biggest clonotypes. The sample taken for sequencing was PBMCs or T cells enriched from blood (not recorded which). These receptors all come from a woman aged 40 to 50 with acute COVID-19.

The J gene is TRBJ1-2, the V gene TRBV15; TRBD1 matches 9 bases. J lost 6 bases, V lost 1 base, and 3 bases had no gene match. The length of the CDR3 is 14 residues. Germline loops: CDR1 LNHNV, CDR2 YYDKDF (reference sequence). CDR3 in DNA: TGTGCCACCAGCAGAGTGTGGGACAGGGATGGCTACACCTTC. Translated: CATSRVWDRDGYTF.

The chain is built from TRBV6-2 or TRBV6-3 and TRBJ2-7; perhaps TRBD1 as D (6 bases). In germline, CDR1 is MNHEY, CDR2 SVGEGT. The CDR3 totals 15 residues. Trimming pared 5 bases from V and 2 bases from J, leaving 16 bases between. The CDR3, as DNA: TGTGCCAGCAGTGCCTCTACAGGGTTGGCCTACGAGCAGTACTTC. This encodes CASSASTGLAYEQYF.

This clone was seen only once. CDR3 loop: CASSNRALAKNIQYF. CDR3 sequence (DNA): TGTGCCAGCAGCAACAGGGCTCTAGCCAAAAACATTCAGTACTTC. This chain connects TRBV6-6 to TRBJ2-4, with a weak D call TRBD1 (6 bases). CDR1 MNHNY and CDR2 SVGAGI come from the germline V gene (reference sequence). Trimming removed 6 bases at V and 0 bases at J, with 12 bases between. The CDR3 is made up of 15 amino acids.

This clone is a singleton in its sample. V is TRBV30 and J is TRBJ2-2, with D perhaps matching TRBD1 (6 bases). Trimming pared 2 bases from V and 3 bases from J, leaving 10 bases between. The CDR3 is 14 amino acids. Looked up from germline, CDR1 is GTSNPN and CDR2 is SVGIG (reference sequence). The DNA of the CDR3 is TGTGCCTGGAGTCAGGACAGCTACACCGGGGAGCTGTTTTTT. Translation: CAWSQDSYTGELFF.